This T cell receptor beta chain was retrieved from a study of T-cell memory formation after mild COVID-19. TCRdb used MiXCR to reprocess the 5' RACE reads, holding one entry per CDR3 protein. The table includes about 540,000 distinct CDR3 sequences, around 21% detected once. J lost 2 bases, V lost 3 bases, and 5 bases had no gene match. The CDR3 has 15 residues. The germline V gene has CDR1 SEHNR and CDR2 FQNEAQ (reference sequence). J is TRBJ2-3 and V is TRBV7-9; 7 nucleotides match TRBD2. Material: PBMCs or a T cell subset sorted from them (not recorded which). The TCR sequence derives from an adult woman who had mild COVID-19 (a few samples of this study predate the infection). Cell type and time point are not known. CDR3 nucleotide sequence: TGTGCCAGCAGCTTCCTAGCGGCCTACACAGATACGCAGTATTTT. Encoded protein: CASSFLAAYTDTQYF. Drawing the rest from reference TRBV7-9 and TRBJ2-3, the complete variable domain is DTGVSQNPRHKITKRGQNVTFRCDPISEHNRLYWYRQTLGQGPEFLTYFQNEAQLEKSRLLSDRFSAERPKGSFSTLEIQRTEQGDSAMYLCASSFLAAYTDTQYFGPGTRLTVL.